A selection of T cell receptor beta chains follows, all from one sample in a study of blood T cells in healthy people across ages. MiXCR was run by TCRdb on the 5' RACE reads, yielding one entry per CDR3 protein. The data contain about 560,000 distinct CDR3 sequences, over 25% of them seen just once; the ten biggest clones take up approximately 3.5%. A further study also used this sample, focusing on T cells of mothers and their children.

Sequencing was performed on blood. Receptor source: a boy between 2 and 10 years old in good health. Both conserved end residues are part of each CDR3. A D gene is named only where the DNA matches it firmly. Some rows have no size entry. The others give once, few or many, or a class for an expanded clone.

v_gene,d_gene,abundance,j_gene,CDR3aa,CDR3nt
TRBV10-3,NA,few,TRBJ2-1,CAIKGARQEQFF,TGTGCCATCAAAGGGGCTCGGCAAGAGCAGTTCTTC
TRBV20-1,NA,NA,TRBJ2-5,CSASWRGKGETQYF,TGCAGTGCTAGTTGGCGCGGGAAGGGAGAGACCCAGTACTTC
TRBV20-1,TRBD2,NA,TRBJ2-5,CSARVGSGGVQETQYF,TGCAGTGCTAGAGTGGGTAGCGGGGGGGTGCAGGAGACCCAGTACTTC
TRBV18,NA,NA,TRBJ2-1,CASSPLTNNEQFF,TGTGCCAGCTCACCCCTCACAAACAATGAGCAGTTCTTC
TRBV4-1,TRBD2,NA,TRBJ2-3,CASSQGISGSSTDTQYF,TGCGCCAGCAGCCAAGGTATTAGCGGGTCTAGCACAGATACGCAGTATTTT
TRBV20-1,NA,NA,TRBJ2-5,CSASRGQQETQYF,TGCAGTGCCTCGAGGGGCCAGCAAGAGACCCAGTACTTC
TRBV5-5,TRBD2,NA,TRBJ2-1,CASTSGRLAGSNEQFF,TGTGCCAGCACCTCGGGGAGGCTAGCGGGGAGCAATGAGCAGTTCTTC
TRBV5-1,NA,NA,TRBJ2-7,CASSLARTIGAHEQYF,TGCGCCAGCAGCTTGGCTCGAACTATCGGGGCCCACGAGCAGTACTTC
TRBV24-1,TRBD2,few,TRBJ2-7,CATSDSNSGSYEQYF,TGTGCCACCAGTGATTCCAATAGCGGGAGCTACGAGCAGTACTTC
TRBV6-6,TRBD1,few,TRBJ2-7,CASSYARTGLGYEQYF,TGTGCCAGCAGTTACGCGCGGACAGGCTTGGGCTACGAGCAGTACTTC
TRBV29-1,TRBD1,once,TRBJ2-5,CSVETDRGGRTQYF,TGCAGCGTGGAGACGGACAGGGGGGGTCGGACCCAGTACTTC
TRBV29-1,TRBD2,NA,TRBJ2-1,CSAILAGGPSYNEQFF,TGCAGCGCTATACTAGCGGGAGGTCCCTCCTACAATGAGCAGTTCTTC
TRBV20-1,NA,NA,TRBJ2-3,CSARRRGGTDTQYF,TGCAGTGCTAGGCGGAGGGGCGGGACAGATACGCAGTATTTT
TRBV6-1,NA,NA,TRBJ1-6,CASSDREYNSPLHF,TGTGCCAGCAGTGACAGGGAATATAATTCACCCCTCCACTTT
TRBV12-3/TRBV12-4,NA,NA,TRBJ1-1,CASRPGPVEAFF,TGTGCCAGCAGACCAGGTCCAGTTGAAGCTTTCTTT
TRBV6-6,NA,few,TRBJ2-3,CASSSVTSGAEYF,TGTGCCAGCAGTTCCGTCACTAGTGGCGCGGAGTATTTT
TRBV19,NA,few,TRBJ2-1,CASSIVGHWKYNEQFF,TGTGCCAGTAGTATAGTTGGCCACTGGAAGTACAATGAGCAGTTCTTC
TRBV2,NA,few,TRBJ1-2,CASLIARGYGYTF,TGTGCCAGCCTTATTGCGCGGGGGTATGGCTACACCTTC
TRBV5-1,NA,few,TRBJ1-1,CASSRSQAVNTEAFF,TGCGCCAGCAGCCGTTCCCAGGCGGTGAACACTGAAGCTTTCTTT
TRBV15,TRBD1,NA,TRBJ2-1,CATSSDATGGEQFF,TGTGCCACCAGCAGTGACGCGACAGGGGGTGAGCAGTTCTTC
TRBV20-1,NA,NA,TRBJ1-4,CSATGVATNEKLFF,TGCAGTGCGACCGGGGTAGCAACTAATGAAAAACTGTTTTTT
TRBV20-1,TRBD2,NA,TRBJ2-7,CSAQDGGSYEQYF,TGCAGTGCTCAGGACGGGGGGTCCTACGAGCAGTACTTC
TRBV15,TRBD1,NA,TRBJ1-4,CATSRGDRVNENEKLFF,TGTGCCACCAGCAGAGGGGACAGGGTAAACGAGAATGAAAAACTGTTTTTT
TRBV24-1,TRBD1,NA,TRBJ2-1,CATSDAGTGNEQFF,TGTGCCACCAGTGATGCCGGGACAGGCAATGAGCAGTTCTTC
TRBV27,TRBD2,few,TRBJ2-1,CASIPYGLAGNEQFF,TGTGCCAGCATCCCGTATGGACTAGCGGGGAATGAGCAGTTCTTC
TRBV29-1,TRBD1,NA,TRBJ2-2,CSARTGGSTGELFF,TGCAGCGCCCGGACAGGGGGTTCGACCGGGGAGCTGTTTTTT
TRBV20-1,NA,few,TRBJ1-4,CSARTRSTGEKLFF,TGCAGTGCTAGAACCAGATCTACCGGTGAAAAACTGTTTTTT
TRBV20-1,NA,few,TRBJ2-1,CSARDDPSGEQFF,TGCAGTGCTAGAGATGACCCGTCGGGGGAGCAGTTCTTC
TRBV10-3,NA,NA,TRBJ2-1,CAISRTGTSGNEQFF,TGTGCCATCAGTCGAACAGGGACTTCTGGGAATGAGCAGTTCTTC
TRBV9,NA,NA,TRBJ2-7,CASSVGVGSYEQYF,TGTGCCAGCAGCGTAGGGGTGGGCTCCTACGAGCAGTACTTC
TRBV7-9,NA,NA,TRBJ2-1,CASSWVLVGEQFF,TGTGCCAGCAGCTGGGTTCTTGTCGGGGAGCAGTTCTTC
TRBV19,NA,few,TRBJ1-5,CASSIGGVQPQHF,TGTGCCAGTAGTATAGGAGGGGTTCAGCCCCAGCATTTT
TRBV27,NA,NA,TRBJ2-7,CASSGPTWEQYF,TGTGCCAGCAGTGGCCCGACGTGGGAGCAGTACTTC
TRBV12-3/TRBV12-4,NA,NA,TRBJ2-3,CASSLTGLGDTQYF,TGTGCCAGCAGTCTTACAGGGTTGGGGGATACGCAGTATTTT
TRBV19,TRBD2,few,TRBJ2-7,CMGVAGSEQYF,TGCATGGGGGTAGCGGGGTCCGAGCAGTACTTC
TRBV7-2,NA,NA,TRBJ2-7,CASSRSTGFSYEQYF,TGTGCCAGCAGCCGATCCACAGGGTTCTCCTACGAGCAGTACTTC
TRBV30,NA,NA,TRBJ1-4,CAWSAITDPNEKLFF,TGTGCCTGGAGTGCGATCACCGATCCGAATGAAAAACTGTTTTTT
TRBV9,NA,many,TRBJ1-2,CASSLGEGSAYGYTF,TGTGCCAGCAGCCTAGGGGAGGGTTCTGCCTATGGCTACACCTTC
TRBV29-1,NA,NA,TRBJ2-1,CSVGVGPNEQFF,TGCAGCGTTGGGGTGGGGCCAAATGAGCAGTTCTTC
TRBV4-1,NA,NA,TRBJ2-7,CASSQGLAQAYEQYF,TGCGCCAGCAGCCAAGGATTAGCCCAGGCCTACGAGCAGTACTTC
TRBV14,NA,few,TRBJ2-5,CASSPHPSEIQETQYF,TGTGCCAGCAGCCCTCATCCGTCCGAGATCCAAGAGACCCAGTACTTC
TRBV12-3/TRBV12-4,TRBD1,few,TRBJ2-6,CASSETYPGTGAGANVLTF,TGTGCCAGCAGCGAAACGTATCCCGGGACAGGGGCTGGGGCCAACGTCCTGACTTTC
TRBV25-1,NA,NA,TRBJ2-1,CASNHGSGSYNEQFF,TGTGCCAGCAATCACGGAAGCGGGTCTTACAATGAGCAGTTCTTC
TRBV20-1,NA,few,TRBJ1-2,CSATRPQSIYGYTF,TGCAGTGCTACCCGACCGCAGAGCATCTATGGCTACACCTTC
TRBV7-9,NA,few,TRBJ1-5,CASSPNTGGQPQHF,TGTGCCAGCAGCCCAAATACGGGCGGCCAGCCCCAGCATTTT
TRBV4-3,TRBD2,few,TRBJ2-7,CASSQVRGGTYEQYF,TGCGCCAGCAGCCAAGTGCGGGGGGGCACCTACGAGCAGTACTTC
TRBV11-2,TRBD2,NA,TRBJ2-5,CASSLVLAGGQETQYF,TGTGCCAGCAGCTTAGTCCTAGCGGGGGGTCAAGAGACCCAGTACTTC
TRBV14,NA,few,TRBJ2-1,CASSQGTTRFF,TGTGCCAGCAGCCAAGGGACTACCCGGTTCTTC
TRBV7-9,TRBD1,few,TRBJ1-2,CASSFGTGVFGYTF,TGTGCCAGCAGCTTCGGGACAGGGGTTTTTGGCTACACCTTC
TRBV5-1,TRBD1,NA,TRBJ2-3,CASFGQGEADTQYF,TGCGCCAGCTTTGGACAGGGAGAAGCAGATACGCAGTATTTT